This T cell receptor (beta chain) was recorded in a study of blood T cell repertoires in COVID-19 (dated by TCRdb to the early 2020s). Describing the broader study: Samples from collaborators originated in the United States, Italy and Spain and spanned both the acute and convalescent phases of COVID-19. The sample metadata nearly always contained a de-identified subject ID, COVID-19 status, age in years and sex. Samples came from the ongoing ImmuneRACE study (first 160 participants) plus 1,254 subjects from 6 global collaborators. Where HLA class I and class II types were available, the types were taken from metadata supplied by the sample provider, not from assay-based typing. The material from the prospective study consisted of cDNA or gDNA derived from T cells, B-cell-depleted T cells, or PBMCs. A freely available public database, intended as a resource for researchers studying the immune response to SARS-CoV-2, is where the repertoires were released. Subjects who had been exposed to COVID-19, were actively infected with it, or had recovered from it provided the deeply sampled blood TCRbeta repertoires that made up the dataset. Summary of the overall study and its limitations: How much clinical and demographic metadata was included differed by source and by participant, and the metadata was provided uncurated.

TCRbeta CDR3 regions were amplified from genomic DNA using the immunoSEQ Assay, a bias-controlled multiplex PCR. On the authors' methods: The number of nucleated cells in each sample was estimated by amplification of reference gene primers within the assay. Sequence reads were collapsed and filtered to measure the absolute abundance of every unique TCRbeta CDR3 rearrangement. For each sample, productive Simpson clonality was calculated by taking the square root of Simpson's diversity index across productive rearrangements. TCRdb holds this immuneACCESS table with in-frame rearrangements only. Some clones are missing; in checked studies, unresolved V genes explain under half, and the rest has no known cause. V and J calls and clone size follow that table, whereas D and trimming were derived from the DNA. This sample is represented by roughly 150,000 clones; roughly 80% of them were singletons. The ten largest clones capture approximately 8.2% of the sample.

There are a few counts of this clone. Its antigen remains undetermined. Per-base qualities were not stored, and no clone one base away is much larger. In Seattle, one collaborating source enrolled patients while the infection was active and tracked those patients longitudinally over the course of disease. Whole blood was collected in K2EDTA tubes by collaborating institutions according to the institutions' own protocols. Collaborator samples were shipped for TCRbeta analysis as frozen whole blood, isolated PBMCs, or DNA extracted from either sample type. The cysteine opens and the phenylalanine closes a CDR3 of 14 amino acids. Kept here is only the CDR3 DNA, which spans 42 bases and is read in frame from base 1. The V end loses 0 bases and the J end loses 4 bases, and a stretch of 7 bases separates them. CDR1 and CDR2, per the germline V gene, are SGHRS and YFSETQ.

This TCR derives from an elderly woman with COVID-19, enrolled during active disease. Material: peripheral blood. The receptor chain draws on TRBV5-1 and TRBJ2-2; tentative D gene TRBD1, with 6 bases matching. The DNA sequence is as follows: TGCGCCAGCAGCTTGGGACAGGCCACCGGGGAGCTGTTTTTT. This codes for CASSLGQATGELFF.